The sequence of this T cell receptor beta chain was determined in a study of T cell responses to AZD1222 COVID-19 vaccine. The repertoire was sequenced with immunoSEQ multiplex PCR; TCRdb's copy has only in-frame clones and lacks some. The sample shows approximately 120,000 clones, around nine tenths of them seen only once. Unmatched junction bases numbered 7, after V lost 2 bases and J lost 0 bases. This CDR3 comprises 17 residues. Germline CDR1 and CDR2: SGHVS and FQNEAQ. This TCR came from an adult in good health. This sequence joins TRBV7-8 and TRBJ1-5; 7 bases are shared with TRBD1. Sequencing was performed on peripheral blood, taken on day 0 of AZD1222 vaccination. The chain's CDR3 is CASSLRRQGYSNQPQHF. CDR3 coding DNA: TGTGCCAGCAGCTTAAGGAGACAGGGCTATAGCAATCAGCCCCAGCATTTT.